This T cell receptor beta chain was identified during a study of blood T cell repertoires in COVID-19. Study-wide context: Samples of COVID-19 (acute and convalescent) were obtained from the United States, Italy and Spain.

Sequencing used immunoSEQ multiplex PCR; TCRdb keeps in-frame clones, though not all of them. The sample lists 370,000 or so clones; around 87% were seen once. Participants were aged roughly 18 to 90 years, lived in 20 to 30 US areas, and enrolled virtually. Grouping used clinical history reported by participants in a survey and questionnaire. Germline values: CDR1 SEHNR, CDR2 FQNEAQ (reference sequence). V gave up 7 bases and J gave up 6 bases, with 15 bases separating them. The CDR3 runs 14 residues. This rearrangement joins TRBV7-9 to TRBJ2-2; weak D call: TRBD1 (6 bases). Material: PBMCs or T cells enriched from blood (not recorded which). The TCR originated in a man aged 30 to 45 who had recovered from COVID-19. The CDR3 DNA sequence: TGTGCCAGCATAGGGGGTGGCAGGCCCGGGGAGCTGTTTTTT. It encodes CASIGGGRPGELFF.